These 5 T cell receptor beta chains were all obtained from the same sample, sequenced in a study of cytomegalovirus exposure and HLA in healthy donors. In the PCR, 60 Vbeta and 13 Jbeta primers were used. Repertoires were generated with immunoSEQ multiplex PCR, while TCRdb's copy carries only in-frame clones and drops some. Among 90,000 to 120,000 clones listed, around 69% were seen once. Sequencing input: PBMCs. These receptors were taken from a man between 18 and 29 years old in good health and CMV-seronegative.

The sample holds one count of this clone. The sample contains more than one DNA sequence encoding this CDR3. The gene calls are TRBV5-6 and TRBJ1-6; 9 nucleotides line up with TRBD1. Germline trimming cut 3 bases from V and 7 bases from J; bases unmatched to any gene: 11. Germline V gives CDR1 SGHDT, CDR2 YYEEEE. This CDR3 has 17 residues. CDR3 bases: TGTGCCAGCAGCTCGTACGCAACAGGGGGCGGGAATTCACCCCTCCACTTT. This sequence encodes CASSSYATGGGNSPLHF.

The rearrangement joins TRBV4-3 to TRBJ1-1; D remains ambiguous. Germline lookup yields CDR1 LGHNA and CDR2 YSLEER. The V gene lost 1 base and the J gene lost 10 bases, with 13 bases spanning the gap. The CDR3 contains 13 residues. CDR3 region: CASSQGTGLSAFF. The CDR3 DNA follows: TGCGCCAGCAGCCAAGGAACGGGTCTGTCAGCTTTCTTT.

This clone was picked up many times. The V gene is TRBV19, the J gene TRBJ2-3; the match to TRBD2 covers 12 bases. The J segment lost 4 bases and the V segment lost 7 bases, leaving 3 bases of the junction unmatched. The CDR3 length is 14 residues. Germline CDR1 LNHDA, CDR2 SQIVND (reference sequence). CDR3 in amino acids: CASKTSGGSDTQYF. In DNA, the CDR3 is TGTGCCAGTAAGACTAGCGGGGGCTCAGATACGCAGTATTTT.

The chain joins TRBV5-6 to TRBJ2-2; 7 positions agree with TRBD1. The J segment lost 8 bases and the V segment lost 0 bases, leaving 7 bases of the junction unmatched. There are 15 residues in the CDR3. The germline gives CDR1 SGHDT, CDR2 YYEEEE. As DNA, the CDR3 is TGTGCCAGCAGCTTGGCGACAGGGAGTATAGGGGAGCTGTTTTTT. It is translated as CASSLATGSIGELFF.

V usage is TRBV28 and J usage is TRBJ1-5; D is unclear. V was cut by 2 bases and J by 11 bases, with 19 bases left in between. This CDR3 region has 15 residues. Germline V gene sequence: CDR1 MDHEN, CDR2 SYDVKM. The CDR3: CASSLGPYSLAAQHF. CDR3 bases: TGTGCCAGCAGTTTAGGCCCCTACTCGTTGGCGGCCCAGCATTTT. The full variable domain, rest sourced from reference TRBV28 and TRBJ1-5, is DVKVTQSSRYLVKRTGEKVFLECVQDMDHENMFWYRQDPGLGLRLIYFSYDVKMKEKGDIPEGYSVSREKKERFSLILESASTNQTSMYLCASSLGPYSLAAQHFGDGTRLSIL.